This T cell receptor (beta chain) was sequenced in a study of cytomegalovirus exposure and HLA in healthy donors. Worth noting for this clone: The antigen is unknown.

Vbeta (60) and Jbeta (13) primers were used in the PCR. Measured with immunoSEQ multiplex PCR; TCRdb has only the in-frame clones, and not every one. The sample comprises 95,000 to 150,000 clones, around 80% of which are singletons, and about 2% rests with the top ten. Points from the study as a whole: The dataset shows that most TCR sequences were rare, while some public TCRs occurred in many donors.

Input material: PBMCs. The TCR comes from a man aged 25-45 years in good health and CMV-seronegative.

Written as DNA, the CDR3 is TGTGCCAGCAGCCCCCCTCGGGACAGAAGAAATCAGCCCCAGCATTTT. It yields the protein CASSPPRDRRNQPQHF. The rearrangement joins TRBV6-6 to TRBJ1-5; the match to TRBD1 covers 7 bases. Germline V gene lookup returns CDR1 MNHNY and CDR2 SVGAGI (reference sequence). Trimming at V came to 6 bases and at J to 4 bases, leaving 12 bases not matched to a gene. The CDR3 is 16 amino acids.